The 19 T cell receptor beta chains presented below share a single source sample, sequenced in a study of T cell responses to AZD1222 COVID-19 vaccine. Here immunoSEQ multiplex PCR was the method, and the copy in TCRdb shows in-frame clones only, minus some. The table records about 100,000 clones, 92% of them present only once. The material sequenced was peripheral blood, taken on day 0 of AZD1222 vaccination. The origin of the receptors is an adult in good health.

V is TRBV5-1 and J is TRBJ1-1; weak D call: TRBD1 (6 bases). Per the germline V gene, CDR1 is SGHRS and CDR2 is YFSETQ. Trimming pared 2 bases from V and 1 base from J, leaving 9 bases between. The CDR3 length is 14 residues. The CDR3 coding sequence is TGCGCCAGCAGCTTACTGGACAGGAACACTGAAGCTTTCTTT. It translates to CASSLLDRNTEAFF. Full variable domain (outside the CDR3, taken from reference TRBV5-1 and TRBJ1-1): KAGVTQTPRYLIKTRGQQVTLSCSPISGHRSVSWYQQTPGQGLQFLFEYFSETQRNKGNFPGRFSGRQFSNSRSEMNVSTLELGDSALYLCASSLLDRNTEAFFGQGTRLTVV.

The chain joins TRBV7-8 to TRBJ2-3; 9 bases line up with TRBD1. The CDR3 has 18 residues. V dropped 5 bases and J dropped 3; count of bases not matched to a gene: 15. Germline V gives CDR1 SGHVS, CDR2 FQNEAQ. The CDR3 protein is CASSLGTGTSVRTDTQYF. CDR3 DNA sequence: TGTGCCAGCAGCCTTGGGACAGGGACTTCAGTCAGGACAGATACGCAGTATTTT.

This chain links TRBV5-6 with TRBJ1-6, with D uncertain. V lost 0 bases and J lost 9, with 7 bases in between. The CDR3 runs 13 residues. CDR1 and CDR2 (germline): SGHDT, YYEEEE. The CDR3 DNA reads TGTGCCAGCAGCTTGGAGTCGATTTCACCCCTCCACTTT. Translating it yields CASSLESISPLHF.

The chain carries TRBV27 and TRBJ2-2; D might be TRBD1 or TRBD2, each matching 5 bases. Germline V gives CDR1 MNHEY, CDR2 SMNVEV (reference sequence). V was clipped by 7 bases and J by 5 bases, with 20 bases between them. The CDR3 is made up of 16 amino acids. CDR3 protein: CASKYTGTLLTGELFF. In nucleotides, the CDR3 is TGTGCCAGCAAATACACCGGGACGCTTCTGACCGGGGAGCTGTTTTTT.

V usage is TRBV3-1 (or the pseudogene TRBV3-2) and J usage is TRBJ2-7, with TRBD2 matching over 14 bases. The CDR3 covers 19 residues. The V segment lost 0 bases and the J segment 2 bases; nucleotides outside the gene matches: 9. Germline CDR1 reads LGHDT; CDR2 reads YNNKEL (reference sequence). The CDR3 here is CASSQDRGLAGGPPYEQYF. The CDR3 DNA reads as TGTGCCAGCAGCCAAGACCGCGGACTAGCGGGAGGTCCTCCCTACGAGCAGTACTTC.

V usage is TRBV2 and J usage is TRBJ2-1; D uncertain. There are 16 residues in the CDR3. The V end lost 2 bases, the J end lost 0 bases, and 11 bases lay between the germline ends. Germline lookup yields CDR1 SNHLY and CDR2 FYNNEI. CDR3 residues: CASSEISAYSYNEQFF. The CDR3 DNA reads TGTGCCAGCAGTGAAATTTCGGCGTACTCCTACAATGAGCAGTTCTTC.

The chain is built from TRBV9 and TRBJ1-1; D is unresolved. V was shortened by 4 bases and J by 4 bases, with 11 bases between the two germline ends. CDR1 and CDR2 from the germline V gene are SGDLS and YYNGEE. The CDR3 is 13 amino acids. The CDR3 nucleotides are TGTGCCAGCAGCCCCCACAAGTCCACTGAAGCTTTCTTT. Protein: CASSPHKSTEAFF.

The V gene is TRBV30, the J gene TRBJ1-1; D unclear. V shed 4 bases and J shed 3 bases, with 12 bases lying between them. The germline V gene has CDR1 GTSNPN and CDR2 SVGIG (reference sequence). The CDR3 is 13 residues long. CDR3 DNA: TGTGCCTGGAATGGGTTCGGTGACACTGAAGCTTTCTTT. Translating it yields CAWNGFGDTEAFF.

The chain couples TRBV12-3 or TRBV12-4 to TRBJ2-1, with no clear D. This CDR3 is 11 amino acids long. The V end lost 4 bases, the J end lost 10 bases, and 8 bases lay between the germline ends. Here the CDR3 DNA reads TGTGCCAGCAGTTACGTAGAAGAGCAGTTCTTC. It yields the protein CASSYVEEQFF.

This chain links TRBV27 with TRBJ1-6; the D gene is possibly TRBD1 (6 bases). The CDR3 covers 17 residues. Germline loops: CDR1 MNHEY, CDR2 SMNVEV (reference sequence). V lost 5 bases to trimming and J lost 2 bases, with 16 bases between them. CDR3 in amino acids: CASSETPGDPYNSPLHF. The CDR3 DNA follows: TGTGCCAGCAGTGAAACTCCAGGGGACCCCTATAATTCACCCCTCCACTTT.

The chain carries TRBV12-3 or TRBV12-4 and TRBJ1-1; D ambiguous. This CDR3 has 13 amino acids. V lost 2 bases, J lost 3 bases, and 7 bases lay in between. CDR3 coding DNA: TGTGCCAGCAGTTTAAAGTGGGACACTGAAGCTTTCTTT. Amino acids: CASSLKWDTEAFF.

J is TRBJ2-7 and V is TRBV10-3, with TRBD1 matching 8 bases. This CDR3 has 16 residues. Germline lookup yields CDR1 ENHRY and CDR2 SYGVKD. V shed 3 bases and J 2 bases; nucleotides not matched to a gene: 9. The CDR3 is CAISDLRTGFPYEQYF. CDR3 coding DNA: TGTGCCATCAGTGATCTTCGGACAGGGTTCCCCTACGAGCAGTACTTC.

The V and J genes are TRBV5-6 and TRBJ2-1; 12 bases are a match to TRBD2. Unmatched junction bases numbered 8, after V lost 4 bases and J lost 9 bases. The CDR3 runs to 15 residues. Germline-derived CDR1 and CDR2 are SGHDT and YYEEEE. In DNA, the CDR3 is TGTGCCAGCAGCCTGGACCAGGGACTAGCGGGTGAGCAGTTCTTC. Translating gives CASSLDQGLAGEQFF.

V gene TRBV11-2 combines with J gene TRBJ1-3; D unclear. V was cut by 5 bases and J by 0 bases, with 20 bases left in between. The CDR3 extends over 18 amino acids. CDR1 is SGHAT, CDR2 FQNNGV, per germline. The chain's CDR3 is CASSRRPAETRSGNTIYF. The CDR3 DNA reads TGTGCCAGCAGCCGGCGCCCGGCGGAAACTCGCTCTGGAAACACCATATATTTT. The variable domain in full, completed from reference TRBV11-2 and TRBJ1-3, reads EAGVAQSPRYKIIEKRQSVAFWCNPISGHATLYWYQQILGQGPKLLIQFQNNGVVDDSQLPKDRFSAERLKGVDSTLKIQPAKLEDSAVYLCASSRRPAETRSGNTIYFGEGSWLTVV.

The genes are TRBV21-1 and TRBJ1-5; TRBD1 is the table's D call and was not checked against the DNA. TRBV21-1 has pseudogene status. The CDR3 loop spans 13 amino acids. CDR3 DNA sequence: TGTGCCAGCTGGGGACACGGGTTTTGGCCCCAGCATTTT. Amino acids: CASWGHGFWPQHF.

This sequence joins TRBV29-1 and TRBJ1-2, with D hard to call. The CDR3 runs to 14 residues. V was shortened by 4 bases and J by 0 bases, with 12 bases between the two germline ends. CDR1 and CDR2 from the germline V gene are SQVTM and ANQGSEA. The CDR3 here is CSVGHLATNYGYTF. CDR3 sequence (DNA): TGCAGCGTTGGGCACCTAGCCACTAACTATGGCTACACCTTC.

This chain joins TRBV18 and TRBJ2-1; tentatively, D is TRBD2 (7 bases). Germline V gene sequence: CDR1 KGHSH, CDR2 LQKENI. CDR3 length: 15 amino acids. Trimming cost V 2 bases and J 6 bases, with 14 bases left between them. CDR3: CASSPVGGELNEQFF. The DNA for the CDR3 is TGTGCCAGCTCACCAGTAGGGGGGGAGCTCAATGAGCAGTTCTTC.

This clone was seen a single time. V is TRBV23-1 and J is TRBJ2-2, with 7 bases fitting TRBD1. TRBV23-1 is an ORF, with its function uncertain. The CDR3 is 15 residues long. Trimming at V came to 2 bases and at J to 6 bases, leaving 6 bases not matched to a gene. The CDR3 region is CASSQTKGAPGELFF. The DNA of the CDR3 is TGCGCCAGCAGTCAAACAAAGGGGGCTCCCGGGGAGCTGTTTTTT.

The chain has TRBV29-1 and TRBJ2-3; D gene ambiguous. This CDR3 has 12 residues. Germline CDR1 and CDR2: SQVTM and ANQGSEA. V was trimmed by 0 bases and J by 6 bases, leaving 7 bases between them. Written as DNA, the CDR3 is TGCAGCGTTGAAGAATCTAAGGATACGCAGTATTTT. Translated, it gives CSVEESKDTQYF.